This T cell receptor beta chain was recovered during a study of blood T cell repertoires in COVID-19. Study details: The samples span acute and convalescent COVID-19 from the United States, Italy and Spain. Sources were T cells, B-cell-depleted T cells, or PBMCs; the material itself was cDNA or gDNA.

This clone was seen only once. The CDR3 spans 15 residues. V lost 3 bases and J lost 4; bases outside the gene matches: 6. Germline V gene lookup returns CDR1 MNHNS and CDR2 SASEGT. In the authors' workflow: Reference gene primer amplification gave estimated nucleated cell counts. Some clones are missing from TCRdb's copy, which holds only in-frame ones; the method was immunoSEQ multiplex PCR. V and J calls and clone size are given by that table; D and trimming were obtained from the DNA. The sample records around 91,000 clones, about 85% being singletons. V usage is TRBV6-1 and J usage is TRBJ2-7; the match to TRBD1 covers 10 bases. This sequence was found in a human donor in a cohort sampled during active COVID-19. The specimen sequenced was peripheral blood. The CDR3 loop is CASSDRDRGSYEQYF. The CDR3 nucleotides read TGTGCCAGCAGTGACCGGGACAGGGGTTCTTACGAGCAGTACTTC.